This entry concerns a single T cell receptor beta chain. As yet, its antigen is unknown. These data belong to a study of post-analysis software for immune sequencing data. The CDR3 is made up of 14 amino acids. V shed 6 bases and J 4 bases; nucleotides not matched to a gene: 8. The germline V gene has CDR1 MNHNY and CDR2 SVGAGI (reference sequence). Study-level results: Normalized Chao1 diversity was significantly lower in multiple sclerosis patients than in controls.

Unique molecular identifiers were built into the TCR beta cDNA libraries. TCRdb reprocessed the PCR reads with MiXCR, giving one entry per CDR3 protein. The repertoire holds roughly 150,000 distinct CDR3 sequences, with about 37% as singletons. The sequence derives from a girl between 10 and 17 years old with multiple sclerosis. The rearrangement links TRBV6-6 to TRBJ1-2, with TRBD1 identical over 7 bases. The sample in question was blood, obtained after autologous hematopoietic stem cell transplantation. The CDR3 loop reads CASRIQGIGYGYTF. CDR3 in DNA: TGTGCCAGCAGGATACAGGGGATCGGCTATGGCTACACCTTC.